Listed here are 22 T cell receptor beta chains from one sample, sequenced in a study of immune evolution from preneoplasia to lung adenocarcinoma. Repertoires were generated with immunoSEQ multiplex PCR, while TCRdb's copy carries only in-frame clones and drops some. The sample has fewer than 2,000 clones; about 79% are singletons. The sequenced material came from FFPE invasive lung adenocarcinoma tissue. Source of these receptors: a person between 50 and 60 years old with lung adenocarcinoma.

This clone was counted a few times. This chain joins TRBV7-9 and TRBJ1-2; tentatively, D is TRBD1 (6 bases). V lost 5 bases to trimming and J lost 2 bases, with 12 bases between them. The CDR3 has 14 residues. Germline V lookup: CDR1 SEHNR, CDR2 FQNEAQ (reference sequence). The CDR3, as DNA: TGTGCCAGCAGCCTATCTGGGGGCAACTATGGCTACACCTTC. Translating gives CASSLSGGNYGYTF.

The rearrangement uses TRBV11-2 and TRBJ2-2, with D tentatively TRBD2 (7 bases). Trimming stripped 2 bases from V and 4 bases from J, with 11 bases between. The CDR3 extends over 15 amino acids. CDR1 SGHAT and CDR2 FQNNGV come from the germline V gene. CDR3 sequence reads: CASSLRGAGTGELFF. The CDR3 DNA is TGTGCCAGCAGCTTACGGGGGGCCGGCACCGGGGAGCTGTTTTTT.

The chain is built from TRBV28 and TRBJ1-5; no reliable D call. The CDR3 length is 13 residues. Trimming removed 6 bases at V and 1 base at J, with 7 bases between. Germline V gene lookup returns CDR1 MDHEN and CDR2 SYDVKM. The CDR3 DNA follows: TGTGCCAGCAGAGCGCCGAGCAATCAGCCCCAGCATTTT. This codes for CASRAPSNQPQHF.

As to this clone: Other DNA sequences in the sample encode the same CDR3. This chain joins TRBV6-6 and TRBJ2-1; 7 nucleotides line up with TRBD2. Germline V lookup: CDR1 MNHNY, CDR2 SVGAGI (reference sequence). Trimming cost V 7 bases and J 6 bases; bases outside gene matches: 6. The CDR3 is 13 residues long. The CDR3 protein is CASKGGSGNEQFF. CDR3 nucleotides: TGTGCCAGCAAGGGCGGGAGCGGCAATGAGCAGTTCTTC.

V and J are TRBV14 and TRBJ2-4, with D perhaps matching TRBD2 (6 bases). CDR1 and CDR2 from the germline V gene are SGHDN and FVKESK. V gave up 3 bases and J gave up 8 bases, with 20 bases separating them. The CDR3 has 16 residues. CDR3 coding DNA: TGTGCCAGCAGCCAGCGGAGGGGAACTGAAAGGGACATTCAGTACTTC. Residues: CASSQRRGTERDIQYF.

This chain links TRBV28 with TRBJ2-3; the D is unclear. CDR3 length: 15 residues. CDR1 and CDR2 from the germline V gene are MDHEN and SYDVKM. Trimming removed 4 bases at V and 3 bases at J, with 14 bases between. The CDR3 nucleotides are TGTGCCAGCAGTTCCCCACCAGACTTGACAGATACGCAGTATTTT. This translates into CASSSPPDLTDTQYF.

This clone showed up just a few times. V is TRBV29-1 and J is TRBJ1-1, with 8 positions matching TRBD1. CDR1 is SQVTM, CDR2 ANQGSEA, per germline. V lost 3 bases, J lost 3 bases, and 12 bases stayed unmatched. This CDR3 has 16 residues. The CDR3, as DNA: TGCAGCGTTGAGGGAGTCCGGGACAGGTCTTACACTGAAGCTTTCTTT. Its translation: CSVEGVRDRSYTEAFF. Combining the CDR3 with reference TRBV29-1 and TRBJ1-1 gives the whole variable domain SAVISQKPSRDICQRGTSLTIQCQVDSQVTMMFWYRQQPGQSLTLIATANQGSEATYESGFVIDKFPISRPNLTFSTLTVSNMSPEDSSIYLCSVEGVRDRSYTEAFFGQGTRLTVV.

V is TRBV11-3 and J is TRBJ2-1; D not certain. With 3 bases removed from V and 8 bases from J, the gap between germline ends came to 11 bases. From germline, CDR1 is SGHNT and CDR2 YENEEA. The CDR3 has 13 amino acids. The CDR3 DNA follows: TGTGCCAGCAGCTTGGGCGCCCCGGATGAGCAGTTCTTC. It is translated as CASSLGAPDEQFF.

The V call is TRBV11-2, the J call TRBJ2-3; no definite D call. Trimming took 3 bases from V and 4 from J, leaving 5 bases between them. Germline V gives CDR1 SGHAT, CDR2 FQNNGV. The CDR3 has 12 residues. The CDR3 region has the DNA TGTGCCAGCAGCTTGTACCCAGATACGCAGTATTTT. Translated, it gives CASSLYPDTQYF.

J is TRBJ2-7 and V is TRBV5-1; TRBD2 matches 10 bases. The CDR3 extends over 16 amino acids. After removal of 4 bases from V and 4 bases from J, the junction contained 11 bases not matched to a gene. The germline V gene has CDR1 SGHRS and CDR2 YFSETQ. The DNA for the CDR3 is TGCGCCAGCAGCCTAACTTACACTAGCGGGGTATACGAGCAGTACTTC. Translated, it gives CASSLTYTSGVYEQYF.

The chain is built from TRBV4-3 and TRBJ2-3; D is unresolved. V was shortened by 1 base and J by 3 bases, with 14 bases between the two germline ends. Germline CDR1 and CDR2: LGHNA and YSLEER. The CDR3 covers 16 residues. The CDR3 here is CASSQGRSAGTDTQYF. The CDR3 DNA follows: TGCGCCAGCAGCCAAGGGCGTTCGGCAGGAACAGATACGCAGTATTTT.

The rearrangement uses TRBV5-4 and TRBJ1-2; TRBD1 is a possible D gene (6 bases). Trimming pared 4 bases from V and 1 base from J, leaving 8 bases between. The length of the CDR3 is 13 residues. CDR1 SGHNT and CDR2 YYREEE come from the germline V gene (reference sequence). CDR3 DNA: TGTGCCAGCAGCCCGGACAGTAACTATGGCTACACCTTC. Translation: CASSPDSNYGYTF.

In its sample, this clone was seen a few times. V gene TRBV11-3 combines with J gene TRBJ1-4; D unclear. V gave up 6 bases and J gave up 5 bases, with 13 bases separating them. Germline lookup yields CDR1 SGHNT and CDR2 YENEEA. The CDR3 totals 14 residues. Written as DNA, the CDR3 is TGTGCCAGCAGTCGCCGACGGGTAAATGAAAAACTGTTTTTT. This gives the protein CASSRRRVNEKLFF.

The rearrangement links TRBV28 to TRBJ2-3, with TRBD1 identical over 11 bases. Germline CDR1 and CDR2: MDHEN and SYDVKM. The ends lost 6 bases at V and 3 bases at J; junction bases unmatched: 5. This CDR3 has 15 amino acids. CDR3 sequence reads: CASSLGQGATDTQYF. In DNA, the CDR3 is TGTGCCAGCAGCCTAGGACAGGGGGCAACAGATACGCAGTATTTT.

The CDR3 nucleotides are TGTGCCAGTAGTATCTGGGGAAGGGTGAGTGACACTGAAGCTTTCTTT. Encoded protein: CASSIWGRVSDTEAFF. The chain links TRBV19 to TRBJ1-1; D uncertain. Trimming left V 3 bases short and J 3 bases short, with 17 bases between. Germline loops: CDR1 LNHDA, CDR2 SQIVND (reference sequence). CDR3 size: 16 residues.

J is TRBJ2-1 and V is TRBV6-6; D gene ambiguous. The CDR3 has 13 amino acids. Trimming left V 5 bases short and J 8 bases short, with 13 bases between. Looked up from germline, CDR1 is MNHNY and CDR2 is SVGAGI (reference sequence). Here the CDR3 reads CASSPIQRHEQFF. The CDR3 bases are TGTGCCAGCAGTCCCATACAGCGCCATGAGCAGTTCTTC.

Within the sample, this clone is large (0.1 to 1%). The chain recombines TRBV7-8 with TRBJ2-3; TRBD1 agrees at 10 bases. V shed 6 bases, J shed 6 bases, and the junction held 6 bases outside the gene matches. This CDR3 has 14 residues. The V gene's germline CDR1 is SGHVS and CDR2 FQNEAQ. The CDR3 region is CASRIGQGGDTQYF. As DNA, the CDR3 is TGTGCCAGCAGGATCGGACAGGGGGGGGATACGCAGTATTTT.

The rearrangement joins TRBV28 to TRBJ2-1, with TRBD2 matching 9 bases. The V gene end was trimmed by 4 bases and the J gene end by 6 bases; junction bases not matched to a gene: 10. Germline V gene data show CDR1 as MDHEN and CDR2 as SYDVKM. The length of the CDR3 is 16 residues. The CDR3 loop reads CASSSPVVAGANEQFF. CDR3 nucleotide sequence: TGTGCCAGCAGTTCCCCGGTGGTAGCGGGAGCCAATGAGCAGTTCTTC. The whole variable domain, remainder taken from reference TRBV28 and TRBJ2-1, is DVKVTQSSRYLVKRTGEKVFLECVQDMDHENMFWYRQDPGLGLRLIYFSYDVKMKEKGDIPEGYSVSREKKERFSLILESASTNQTSMYLCASSSPVVAGANEQFFGPGTRLTVL.

The chain is built from TRBV5-1 and TRBJ2-1, with D perhaps assigned TRBD1 or TRBD2 (6 bases each). Germline V lookup: CDR1 SGHRS, CDR2 YFSETQ. Trimming took off 2 bases at V and 0 bases at J, with 9 bases between the two ends. The CDR3 totals 15 residues. CDR3 bases: TGCGCCAGCAGCTTAAGGGGGGACTCCTACAATGAGCAGTTCTTC. Encoded protein: CASSLRGDSYNEQFF.

This rearrangement joins TRBV7-3 to TRBJ1-6; maybe TRBD1 (6 bases). CDR3 length equals 13 residues. V lost 5 bases, J lost 5 bases, and 7 bases lay in between. Germline V lookup: CDR1 SGHTA, CDR2 FQGTGA. The CDR3 DNA reads TGTGCCAGCAGCCGGGACAATAATTCACCCCTCCACTTT. This translates into CASSRDNNSPLHF.

The V and J genes are TRBV7-9 and TRBJ2-5; 14 nucleotides align to TRBD2. This CDR3 spans 16 amino acids. Germline-derived CDR1 and CDR2 are SEHNR and FQNEAQ (reference sequence). V shed 4 bases and J 1 base; nucleotides not matched to a gene: 2. The CDR3 nucleotides are TGTGCCAGCAGCTATGGGACTAGCGGGGGCCAAGAGACCCAGTACTTC. This encodes CASSYGTSGGQETQYF. The full variable domain, completed using reference TRBV7-9 and TRBJ2-5, is DTGVSQNPRHKITKRGQNVTFRCDPISEHNRLYWYRQTLGQGPEFLTYFQNEAQLEKSRLLSDRFSAERPKGSFSTLEIQRTEQGDSAMYLCASSYGTSGGQETQYFGPGTRLLVL.

The chain uses TRBV4-3 and TRBJ2-3; D is undetermined. V was clipped by 0 bases and J by 5 bases, with 12 bases between them. The CDR3 loop spans 15 amino acids. Germline V gene lookup returns CDR1 LGHNA and CDR2 YSLEER. CDR3 coding DNA: TGCGCCAGCAGCCAAGATCCCGGCGGAGAAGATACGCAGTATTTT. Residues: CASSQDPGGEDTQYF.